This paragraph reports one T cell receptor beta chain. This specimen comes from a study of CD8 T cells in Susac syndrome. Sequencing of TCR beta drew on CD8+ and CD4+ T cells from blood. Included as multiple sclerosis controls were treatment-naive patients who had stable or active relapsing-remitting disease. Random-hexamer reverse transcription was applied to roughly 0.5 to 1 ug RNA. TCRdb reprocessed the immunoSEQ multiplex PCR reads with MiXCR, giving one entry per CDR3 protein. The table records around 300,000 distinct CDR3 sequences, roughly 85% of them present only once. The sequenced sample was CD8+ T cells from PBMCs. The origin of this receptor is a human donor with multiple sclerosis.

The CDR3 DNA reads TGTGCCAGCAGTGAGAGGGATACGCAGTATTTT. Protein sequence: CASSERDTQYF. J is TRBJ2-3 and V is TRBV25-1; D gene ambiguous. Looked up from germline, CDR1 is MGHDK and CDR2 is SYGVNS. This CDR3 spans 11 amino acids. Trimming removed 3 bases from V and 6 bases from J, with 4 bases in between.